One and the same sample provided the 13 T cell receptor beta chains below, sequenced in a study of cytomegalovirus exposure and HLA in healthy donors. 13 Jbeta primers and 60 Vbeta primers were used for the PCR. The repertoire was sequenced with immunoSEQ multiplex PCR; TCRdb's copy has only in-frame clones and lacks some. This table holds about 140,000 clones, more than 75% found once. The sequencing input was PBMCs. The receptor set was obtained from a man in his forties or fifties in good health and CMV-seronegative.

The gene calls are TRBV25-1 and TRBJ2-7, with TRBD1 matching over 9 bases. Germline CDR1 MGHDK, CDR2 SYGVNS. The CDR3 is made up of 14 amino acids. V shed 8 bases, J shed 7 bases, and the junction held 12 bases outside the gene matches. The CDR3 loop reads CASRTGGSVSEQYF. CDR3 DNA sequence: TGTGCCAGCCGAACAGGGGGCTCTGTTAGTGAGCAGTACTTC.

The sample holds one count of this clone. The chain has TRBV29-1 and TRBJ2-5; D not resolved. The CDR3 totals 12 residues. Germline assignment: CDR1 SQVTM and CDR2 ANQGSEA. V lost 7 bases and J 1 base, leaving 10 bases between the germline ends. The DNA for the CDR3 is TGCAGCGCCGGAGTCCCCCAAGAGACCCAGTACTTC. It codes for CSAGVPQETQYF.

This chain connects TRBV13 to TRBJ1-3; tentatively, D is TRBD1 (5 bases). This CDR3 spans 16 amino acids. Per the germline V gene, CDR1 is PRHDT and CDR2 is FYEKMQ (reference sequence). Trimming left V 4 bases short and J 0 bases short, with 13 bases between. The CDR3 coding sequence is TGTGCCAGCAGCTACCATGGCGGGGGCTCTGGAAACACCATATATTTT. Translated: CASSYHGGGSGNTIYF.

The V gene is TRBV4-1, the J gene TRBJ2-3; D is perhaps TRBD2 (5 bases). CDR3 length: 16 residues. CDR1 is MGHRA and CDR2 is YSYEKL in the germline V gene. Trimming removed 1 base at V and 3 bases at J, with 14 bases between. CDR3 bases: TGCGCCAGCAGCCAAGGTGCTAGCCCCCAAACAGATACGCAGTATTTT. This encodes CASSQGASPQTDTQYF.

As DNA, the CDR3 is TGTGCCAGTAGTATGACGCGGGAGAAGGGCGCCTACAATGAGCAGTTCTTC. Its protein product is CASSMTREKGAYNEQFF. The V and J genes are TRBV19 and TRBJ2-1; TRBD2 matches at 7 bases. Germline loops: CDR1 LNHDA, CDR2 SQIVND (reference sequence). The CDR3 loop spans 17 amino acids. V lost 3 bases and J lost 2; bases outside the gene matches: 10.

The chain's CDR3 is CASRRTSGDYEQYF. CDR3 in DNA: TGTGCCAGCCGGAGGACTAGCGGGGATTACGAGCAGTACTTC. V gene TRBV6-5 combines with J gene TRBJ2-7, with 12 bases lining up with TRBD2. CDR1 and CDR2 (germline): MNHEY, SVGAGI. The CDR3 runs to 14 residues. Trimming took 8 bases from V and 4 from J; bases not matched to a gene: 6.

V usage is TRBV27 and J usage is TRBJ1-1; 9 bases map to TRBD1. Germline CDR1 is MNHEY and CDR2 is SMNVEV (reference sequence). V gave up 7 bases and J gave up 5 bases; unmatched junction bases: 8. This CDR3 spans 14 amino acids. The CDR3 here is CASTPDRGGTEAFF. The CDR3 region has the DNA TGTGCCAGCACCCCGGACAGGGGAGGGACTGAAGCTTTCTTT.

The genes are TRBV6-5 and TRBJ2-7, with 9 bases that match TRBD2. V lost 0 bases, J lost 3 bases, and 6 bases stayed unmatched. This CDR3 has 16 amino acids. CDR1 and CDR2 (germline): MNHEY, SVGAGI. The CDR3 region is CASSYSGTSPNYEQYF. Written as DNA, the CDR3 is TGTGCCAGCAGTTACTCGGGGACTAGCCCCAACTACGAGCAGTACTTC.

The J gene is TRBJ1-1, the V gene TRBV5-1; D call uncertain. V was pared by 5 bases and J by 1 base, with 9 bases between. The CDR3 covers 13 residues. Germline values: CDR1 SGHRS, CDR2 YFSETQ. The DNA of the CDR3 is TGCGCCAGCAGAGCGGCGGGGAACACTGAAGCTTTCTTT. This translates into CASRAAGNTEAFF.

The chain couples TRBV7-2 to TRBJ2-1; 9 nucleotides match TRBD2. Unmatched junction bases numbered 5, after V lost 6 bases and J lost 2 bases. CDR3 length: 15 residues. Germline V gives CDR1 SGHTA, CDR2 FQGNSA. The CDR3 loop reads CASSLSGGPYNEQFF. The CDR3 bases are TGTGCCAGCAGTCTTAGCGGGGGTCCCTACAATGAGCAGTTCTTC.

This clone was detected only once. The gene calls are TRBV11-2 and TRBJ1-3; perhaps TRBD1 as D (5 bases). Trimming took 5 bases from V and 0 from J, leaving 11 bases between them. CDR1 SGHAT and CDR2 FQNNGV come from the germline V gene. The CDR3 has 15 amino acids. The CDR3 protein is CASSADRGSGNTIYF. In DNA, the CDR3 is TGTGCCAGCAGCGCCGACAGAGGCTCTGGAAACACCATATATTTT.

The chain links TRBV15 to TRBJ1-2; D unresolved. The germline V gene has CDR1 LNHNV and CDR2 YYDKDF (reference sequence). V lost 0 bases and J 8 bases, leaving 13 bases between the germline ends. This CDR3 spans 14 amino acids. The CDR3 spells CATSRDVAGRGYTF. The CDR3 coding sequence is TGTGCCACCAGCAGAGATGTTGCAGGTAGAGGCTACACCTTC.

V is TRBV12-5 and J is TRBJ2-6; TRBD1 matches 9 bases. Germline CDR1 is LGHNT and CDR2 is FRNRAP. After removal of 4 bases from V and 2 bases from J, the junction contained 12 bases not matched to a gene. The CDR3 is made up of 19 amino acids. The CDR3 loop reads CASGWDRVSSTAGANVLTF. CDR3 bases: TGTGCTAGTGGTTGGGACAGGGTTAGTAGTACAGCTGGGGCCAACGTCCTGACTTTC. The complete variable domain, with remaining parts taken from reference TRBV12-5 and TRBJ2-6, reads DARVTQTPRHKVTEMGQEVTMRCQPILGHNTVFWYRQTMMQGLELLAYFRNRAPLDDSGMPKDRFSAEMPDATLATLKIQPSEPRDSAVYFCASGWDRVSSTAGANVLTFGAGSRLTVL.